This TCR beta chain was retrieved from a study of cytomegalovirus exposure and HLA in healthy donors. Findings and limits, study-wide: The authors considered a cluster of highly shared sequence variants likely to be a sequencing artifact. Earlier findings revealed that most TCR beta V segments proved productive either about 87% or about 30% of the time. A later analysis reportedly found that, within productive TCRs, an Asian-associated ancestry cluster had fewer N-insertions than the mean observed across the roughly 670 donors.

PCR amplification relied on 60 Vbeta primers (plus 13 Jbeta primers). As processed by the authors: In a later analysis, of around 80 million unique beta chains, roughly 11 million appeared in at least two donors. Profiling relied on immunoSEQ multiplex PCR, and the TCRdb table lists in-frame clones only, not all of them. That table furnishes V, J and clone size, whereas the DNA furnished D and trimming. The profile shows over 130,000 clones, approximately 78% of them singletons. CDR1 and CDR2 from the germline V gene are SGHAT and FQNNGV. V lost 3 bases, J lost 0 bases, and 2 bases stayed unmatched. The CDR3 totals 14 residues. Concerning this clone: Its antigen is not known.

The sample consisted of PBMCs. The rearrangement joins TRBV11-2 to TRBJ2-7, with TRBD1 matching over 7 bases. This clonotype was obtained from a woman in her thirties or forties in good health and CMV-seropositive. CDR3 coding DNA: TGTGCCAGCAGCTTCGGACAGGTCTCCTACGAGCAGTACTTC. Protein sequence: CASSFGQVSYEQYF.